Presented here are 10 T cell receptor beta chains from one specimen sequenced in a study of cytomegalovirus exposure and HLA in healthy donors. Vbeta (60) and Jbeta (13) primers were used in the PCR. Sequenced by immunoSEQ multiplex PCR; TCRdb stores in-frame clones only, minus some. Among about 110,000 clones listed, approximately 83% were seen once. The sample consisted of PBMCs. Receptors were obtained from a man aged 35 to 55 in good health and CMV-seronegative.

This chain connects TRBV27 to TRBJ2-1; no clear D. The CDR3 is 15 amino acids. CDR1 and CDR2 from the germline V gene are MNHEY and SMNVEV (reference sequence). V was trimmed by 3 bases and J by 5 bases, leaving 14 bases between them. In nucleotides, the CDR3 is TGTGCCAGCAGTTTCAGCGTCTCCCCTAACAATGAGCAGTTCTTC. The encoded protein is CASSFSVSPNNEQFF.

This chain links TRBV6-1 with TRBJ2-5; weak D call: TRBD2 (5 bases). CDR1 is MNHNS, CDR2 SASEGT, per germline. The length of the CDR3 is 14 residues. V lost 6 bases to trimming and J lost 0 bases, with 11 bases between them. CDR3 DNA: TGTGCCAGCAGCCAGGAGGTGCACCAAGAGACCCAGTACTTC. This sequence encodes CASSQEVHQETQYF.

The V call is TRBV20-1, the J call TRBJ2-7, with D possibly matching TRBD2 (6 bases). The germline V gene has CDR1 DFQATT and CDR2 SNEGSKA (reference sequence). Trimming shortened V by 1 base and J by 6 bases, and 7 bases separated the two germline ends. The CDR3 totals 11 residues. This CDR3 reads CSARVSGEQYF. The CDR3 DNA follows: TGCAGTGCTAGAGTTAGCGGCGAGCAGTACTTC.

This clone was counted a few times. The chain uses TRBV4-1 and TRBJ1-1; D unresolved. The CDR3 totals 14 residues. CDR1 MGHRA and CDR2 YSYEKL come from the germline V gene. Trimming stripped 4 bases from V and 0 bases from J, with 9 bases between. This chain's CDR3 is CASSLLPVNTEAFF. The CDR3 DNA sequence: TGCGCCAGCAGCCTATTACCGGTGAACACTGAAGCTTTCTTT.

For the CDR3, the DNA is TGTGCCAGCAGTGAGACCCCAGGGATTGGGGCCAACGTCCTGACTTTC. Translation: CASSETPGIGANVLTF. The chain employs TRBV6-1 and TRBJ2-6, with a possible D match to TRBD1 (5 bases). Between the trimmed V and J ends, which lost 3 bases and 3 bases, there was a span of 12 bases. The CDR3 has 16 residues. The germline gives CDR1 MNHNS, CDR2 SASEGT.

The genes are TRBV15 and TRBJ2-7; a weak D match, TRBD2 (6 bases). The CDR3 has 14 amino acids. V was trimmed by 1 base and J by 3 bases, leaving 10 bases between them. Per the germline V gene, CDR1 is LNHNV and CDR2 is YYDKDF (reference sequence). CDR3 coding DNA: TGTGCCACCAGCAGAGCCGGGGGAATCTACGAGCAGTACTTC. It translates to CATSRAGGIYEQYF. The full variable domain, with the rest looked up from reference TRBV15 and TRBJ2-7, is DAMVIQNPRYQVTQFGKPVTLSCSQTLNHNVMYWYQQKSSQAPKLLFHYYDKDFNNEADTPDNFQSRRPNTSFCFLDIRSPGLGDTAMYLCATSRAGGIYEQYFGPGTRLTVT.

This chain links TRBV9 with TRBJ1-1, with TRBD1 as a possible D gene (5 bases). The CDR3 has 15 amino acids. Trimming shortened V by 3 bases and J by 1 base, and 13 bases separated the two germline ends. CDR1 SGDLS and CDR2 YYNGEE come from the germline V gene. The CDR3 DNA is TGTGCCAGCAGCGCGTTTGTGGGGGGGAACACTGAAGCTTTCTTT. This gives the protein CASSAFVGGNTEAFF.

The chain employs TRBV23-1 and TRBJ1-4; unclear D gene. TRBV23-1 is an open reading frame, and its role is uncertain. The V and J ends lost 4 bases and 0 bases respectively, with 15 bases between them. The CDR3 is made up of 17 amino acids. The chain's CDR3 is CASSRREPLATNEKLFF. The CDR3 coding sequence is TGCGCCAGCAGTCGAAGAGAGCCGCTTGCAACTAATGAAAAACTGTTTTTT.

J is TRBJ1-5 and V is TRBV2, with 8 bases identical to TRBD1. Germline loops: CDR1 SNHLY, CDR2 FYNNEI. There are 14 residues in the CDR3. Losses at the gene ends were 6 bases for V and 9 bases for J; bases not matched to a gene: 10. The CDR3 sequence: CASSTQGAGGPQHF. CDR3 nucleotides: TGTGCCAGCAGCACGCAGGGGGCAGGGGGGCCCCAGCATTTT.

V gene TRBV6-6 combines with J gene TRBJ1-6, with 7 bases lining up with TRBD1. Per the germline V gene, CDR1 is MNHNY and CDR2 is SVGAGI (reference sequence). V trimming: 4 bases; J trimming: 7 bases; junction bases outside the gene matches: 10. This CDR3 region has 16 residues. CDR3 bases: TGTGCCAGCAGTTCACCCAGGGGGACTGGCAATTCACCCCTCCACTTT. As protein: CASSSPRGTGNSPLHF.